This TCR beta chain was identified during a study of T cell clones after liver transplantation. Data came from immunoSEQ multiplex PCR; TCRdb stores just in-frame clones and leaves some out. The sample holds over 60,000 clones; 75% to 90% are singletons and the top ten take approximately 0.6%. Germline loops: CDR1 MDHEN, CDR2 SYDVKM. The CDR3 has 12 residues. J was trimmed by 9 bases and V by 7 bases; bases with no gene match: 6. Sequencing was performed on CD4+ T cells from blood, taken before liver transplant. This TCR came from a human donor who received a liver transplant. The gene calls are TRBV28 and TRBJ2-1; 7 nucleotides agree with TRBD1. The CDR3 reads CASTYRGSEQFF. CDR3 nucleotides: TGTGCCAGCACCTACAGGGGTTCTGAGCAGTTCTTC.